This T cell receptor beta chain was documented in a study of response to subunit inactivated influenza vaccine. This clonotype was recorded a few times. TCRdb processed the RT-PCR reads anew with MiXCR; each CDR3 protein has one entry. The sample gives about 780,000 distinct CDR3 sequences, less than 20% of which show up once; roughly a tenth is in the top ten. V was shortened by 3 bases and J by 1 base, with 16 bases between the two germline ends. CDR1 and CDR2 (germline): SGHKS, YYEKEE (reference sequence). CDR3 length equals 16 residues. The TCR comes from a man aged 50-59 years who received an inactivated influenza vaccine. Sequences were derived from PBMCs from blood, sampled about 5 days after vaccination. This rearrangement joins TRBV5-5 to TRBJ2-5; D possibly corresponds to TRBD2 (6 bases). This chain's CDR3 is CASSSIGTPFQETQYF. In DNA, the CDR3 is TGTGCCAGCAGCTCTATTGGGACTCCGTTCCAAGAGACCCAGTACTTC.